This T cell receptor beta chain originates from a study of response to subunit inactivated influenza vaccine. Regarding the study as a whole: The authors offered the suggestion that each seasonal influenza vaccination recruits few new T cells.

This clonotype was seen a handful of times. What it binds is not known. TCRdb recomputed calls from the RT-PCR reads with MiXCR, one row per CDR3 protein. The data hold about 480,000 distinct CDR3 sequences, with approximately 13% observed a single time. From germline, CDR1 is SQVTM and CDR2 ANQGSEA. The CDR3 totals 14 residues. After removal of 4 bases from V and 5 bases from J, the junction contained 6 bases not matched to a gene. The sequencing used PBMCs from blood, collected 40 to 50 days after vaccination. This TCR was recovered from a man in his forties or fifties who received an inactivated influenza vaccine. J is TRBJ1-4 and V is TRBV29-1; the match to TRBD1 covers 8 bases. The CDR3 DNA reads TGCAGCGTTGTGCTGGACAGGGCGAATGAAAAACTGTTTTTT. Protein sequence: CSVVLDRANEKLFF.